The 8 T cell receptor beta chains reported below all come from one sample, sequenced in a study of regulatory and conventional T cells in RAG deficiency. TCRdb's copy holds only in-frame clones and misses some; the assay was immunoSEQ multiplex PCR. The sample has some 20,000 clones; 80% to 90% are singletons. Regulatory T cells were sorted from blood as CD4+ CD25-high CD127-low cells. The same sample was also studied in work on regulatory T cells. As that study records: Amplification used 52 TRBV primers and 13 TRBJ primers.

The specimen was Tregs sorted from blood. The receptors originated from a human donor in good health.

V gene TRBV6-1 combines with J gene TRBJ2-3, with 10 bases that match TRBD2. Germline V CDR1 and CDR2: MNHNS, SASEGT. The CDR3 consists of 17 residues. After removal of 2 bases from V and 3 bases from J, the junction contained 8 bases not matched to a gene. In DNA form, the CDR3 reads TGTGCCAGCAGTGAACGACCAGCGGGAGGGCCTACAGATACGCAGTATTTT. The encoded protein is CASSERPAGGPTDTQYF.

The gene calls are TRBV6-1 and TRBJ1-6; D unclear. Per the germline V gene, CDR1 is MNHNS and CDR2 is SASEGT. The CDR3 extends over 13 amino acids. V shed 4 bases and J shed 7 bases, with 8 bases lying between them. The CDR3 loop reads CASSVQFNSPLHF. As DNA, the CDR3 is TGTGCCAGCAGTGTACAGTTCAATTCACCCCTCCACTTT.

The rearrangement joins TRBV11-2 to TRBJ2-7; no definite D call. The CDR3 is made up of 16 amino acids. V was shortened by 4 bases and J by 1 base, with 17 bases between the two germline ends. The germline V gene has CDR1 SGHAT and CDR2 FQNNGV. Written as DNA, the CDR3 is TGTGCCAGCAGCTCCGGCTACTTCGGCACTTCCTACGAGCAGTACTTC. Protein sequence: CASSSGYFGTSYEQYF. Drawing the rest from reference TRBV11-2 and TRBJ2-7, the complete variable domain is EAGVAQSPRYKIIEKRQSVAFWCNPISGHATLYWYQQILGQGPKLLIQFQNNGVVDDSQLPKDRFSAERLKGVDSTLKIQPAKLEDSAVYLCASSSGYFGTSYEQYFGPGTRLTVT.

The DNA for the CDR3 is TGTGCCAGCAGTGACTCAGTTACGGACTCCTACAATGAGCAGTTCTTC. Translated: CASSDSVTDSYNEQFF. The V gene is TRBV6-4, the J gene TRBJ2-1; D not resolved. CDR3 length: 16 residues. Between the trimmed V and J ends, which lost 0 bases and 0 bases, there was a span of 9 bases. CDR1 is MRHNA and CDR2 is SNTAGT in the germline V gene.

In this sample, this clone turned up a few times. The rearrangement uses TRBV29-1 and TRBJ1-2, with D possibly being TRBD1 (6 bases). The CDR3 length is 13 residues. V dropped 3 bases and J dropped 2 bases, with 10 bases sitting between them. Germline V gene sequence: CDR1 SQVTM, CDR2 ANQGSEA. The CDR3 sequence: CSVDDGTNYGYTF. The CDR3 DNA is TGCAGCGTTGATGATGGGACAAACTATGGCTACACCTTC.

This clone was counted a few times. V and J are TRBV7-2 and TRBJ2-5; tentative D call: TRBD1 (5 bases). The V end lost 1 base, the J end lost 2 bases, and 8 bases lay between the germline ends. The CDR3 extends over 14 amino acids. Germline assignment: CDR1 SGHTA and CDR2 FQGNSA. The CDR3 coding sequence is TGTGCCAGCAGCTTAGTTCCAGGGCAAGAGACCCAGTACTTC. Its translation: CASSLVPGQETQYF.

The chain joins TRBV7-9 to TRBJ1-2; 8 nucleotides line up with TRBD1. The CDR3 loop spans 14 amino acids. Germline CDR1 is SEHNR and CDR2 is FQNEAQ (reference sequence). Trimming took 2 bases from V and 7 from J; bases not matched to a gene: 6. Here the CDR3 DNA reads TGTGCCAGCAGCTTATCTCAGGGGGCAGGTGGCTACACCTTC. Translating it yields CASSLSQGAGGYTF.

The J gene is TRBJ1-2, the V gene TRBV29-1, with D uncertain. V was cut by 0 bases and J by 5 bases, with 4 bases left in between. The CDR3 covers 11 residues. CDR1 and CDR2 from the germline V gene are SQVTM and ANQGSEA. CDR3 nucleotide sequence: TGCAGCGTTGAAGATGGATATGGCTACACCTTC. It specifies CSVEDGYGYTF.